This TCR beta chain is drawn from a study of cytotoxic CD8 clonotypes in ibrutinib-treated CLL. Study-wide background: The study recorded mean values of around 250,000 productive templates and tens of thousands of productive rearrangements per sample. Notes on the study in general: Sustained-remission patients were sampled at one set of times and progressing patients at different ones. Higher circulating CD8+ T-cell counts strongly accompanied higher baseline clonality, above age-matched healthy donors.

On this clone itself: Its antigen is unknown.

Assay used: immunoSEQ multiplex PCR; TCRdb lists only in-frame clones, some missing. The data show about 57,000 clones, 56% seen once. Trimming took 6 bases from V and 3 from J, leaving 12 bases between them. CDR3 length: 14 residues. CDR1 and CDR2 (germline): LNHDA, SQIVND (reference sequence). This chain connects TRBV19 to TRBJ1-5; maybe TRBD1 (6 bases). This sequence was found in a human donor with chronic lymphocytic leukemia. This specimen was PBMCs, taken after 24 months of ibrutinib treatment. The CDR3 bases are TGTGCCAGTAGGGACAGACAAAACAATCAGCCCCAGCATTTT. Amino acid sequence: CASRDRQNNQPQHF.